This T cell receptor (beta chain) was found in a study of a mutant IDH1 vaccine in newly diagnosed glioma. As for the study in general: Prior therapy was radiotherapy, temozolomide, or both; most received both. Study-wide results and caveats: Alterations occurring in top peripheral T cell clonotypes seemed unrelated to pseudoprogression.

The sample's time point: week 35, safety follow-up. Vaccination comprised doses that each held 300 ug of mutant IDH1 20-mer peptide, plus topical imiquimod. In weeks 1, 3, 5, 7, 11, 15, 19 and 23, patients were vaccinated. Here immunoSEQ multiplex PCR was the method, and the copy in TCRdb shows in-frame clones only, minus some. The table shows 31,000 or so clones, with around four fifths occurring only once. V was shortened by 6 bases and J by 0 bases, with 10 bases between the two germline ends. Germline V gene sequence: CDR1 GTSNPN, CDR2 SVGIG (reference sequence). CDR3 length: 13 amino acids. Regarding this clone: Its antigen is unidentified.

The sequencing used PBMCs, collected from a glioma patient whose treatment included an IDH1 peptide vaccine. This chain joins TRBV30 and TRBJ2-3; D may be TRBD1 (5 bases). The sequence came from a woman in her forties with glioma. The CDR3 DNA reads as TGTGCCTGTTCCTGGGGCAGCACAGATACGCAGTATTTT. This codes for CACSWGSTDTQYF.